Each of the 30 T cell receptor beta chains below was sequenced from the same sample in a study of blood T cell repertoires in COVID-19. Clones were read by immunoSEQ multiplex PCR, and TCRdb kept only the in-frame ones, dropping some. The data contain approximately 140,000 clones, 80% to 90% of them seen just once; the ten biggest clones take up around 3.5%. The material sequenced was peripheral blood. Receptor source: a man between 65 and 85 years old with acute or convalescent COVID-19.

The rearrangement joins TRBV5-6 to TRBJ2-5; TRBD1 aligns across 7 bases. This CDR3 region has 15 residues. V lost 2 bases, J lost 1 base, and 5 bases stayed unmatched. Germline CDR1 and CDR2: SGHDT and YYEEEE. The CDR3 sequence: CASSFPTGPQETQYF. The CDR3 DNA sequence: TGTGCCAGCAGCTTCCCGACAGGGCCCCAAGAGACCCAGTACTTC.

This clone was recorded a few times. Different DNA sequences within this sample yield the same CDR3. The rearrangement links TRBV4-1 to TRBJ2-7; 7 bases agree with TRBD2. The CDR3 covers 16 residues. V was pared by 0 bases and J by 0 bases, with 5 bases of the junction left unmatched. CDR1 MGHRA and CDR2 YSYEKL come from the germline V gene. The CDR3 DNA reads as TGCGCCAGCAGCCAAGATCACCCGGGAGGCTCCTACGAGCAGTACTTC. The encoded protein is CASSQDHPGGSYEQYF.

V gene TRBV4-1 combines with J gene TRBJ1-2; the match to TRBD1 covers 10 bases. From germline, CDR1 is MGHRA and CDR2 YSYEKL. The CDR3 covers 15 residues. The V and J ends lost 3 bases and 6 bases, in that order; junction bases with no gene match: 7. The CDR3 reads CASSQGQGTVDGYTF. CDR3 coding DNA: TGCGCCAGCAGCCAGGGACAGGGGACGGTTGATGGCTACACCTTC.

The chain joins TRBV2 to TRBJ2-7, with 9 nucleotides matching TRBD1. Germline V gene sequence: CDR1 SNHLY, CDR2 FYNNEI. This CDR3 is 15 amino acids long. J was trimmed by 1 base and V by 6 bases; bases with no gene match: 7. This CDR3 reads CASSVGQGESYEQYF. Here the CDR3 DNA reads TGTGCCAGCAGCGTGGGACAGGGAGAATCCTACGAGCAGTACTTC.

The chain is built from TRBV6-5 and TRBJ2-7; TRBD1 is a possible D gene (7 bases). The germline V and J ends were trimmed by 0 bases and 4 bases, with 16 bases remaining between them. This CDR3 contains 16 residues. The germline gives CDR1 MNHEY, CDR2 SVGAGI. The CDR3 DNA sequence: TGTGCCAGCAGTTACTCGAAGCTCAGGGGGGTTTACGAGCAGTACTTC. The encoded protein is CASSYSKLRGVYEQYF.

The chain employs TRBV29-1 and TRBJ2-6; 7 bases match TRBD1. The length of the CDR3 is 15 residues. Germline V CDR1 and CDR2: SQVTM, ANQGSEA. Trimming took 5 bases from V and 1 from J; bases not matched to a gene: 5. In DNA, the CDR3 is TGCAGCGTTATTATGGACAGGTCTGGGGCCAACGTCCTGACTTTC. Encoded protein: CSVIMDRSGANVLTF.

The J gene is TRBJ2-1, the V gene TRBV3-1 (or the pseudogene TRBV3-2), with 7 bases that match TRBD2. Germline lookup yields CDR1 LGHDT and CDR2 YNNKEL (reference sequence). This CDR3 has 14 residues. V gave up 5 bases and J gave up 5 bases; unmatched junction bases: 6. For the CDR3, the DNA is TGTGCCAGCAGCGGGACTAACGAAAACAATGAGCAGTTCTTC. Translating it yields CASSGTNENNEQFF.

This chain joins TRBV5-7 and TRBJ2-2; 14 positions agree with TRBD2. TRBV5-7 is placed among ORFs of uncertain function. J gave up 7 bases and V 4 bases, and 9 bases lay outside the gene matches. The CDR3 spans 17 residues. CDR3 sequence reads: CASSGAGTSGSGGELFF. CDR3 DNA: TGTGCCAGCAGCGGCGCCGGGACTAGCGGGAGTGGCGGGGAGCTGTTTTTT.

The rearrangement joins TRBV28 to TRBJ2-7; TRBD1 matches 9 bases. The CDR3 length is 14 residues. CDR1 and CDR2 from the germline V gene are MDHEN and SYDVKM. The V gene end was trimmed by 5 bases and the J gene end by 0 bases; junction bases not matched to a gene: 2. CDR3 nucleotides: TGTGCCAGCAGTAGGACAGGGGTCTCCTACGAGCAGTACTTC. Its protein is CASSRTGVSYEQYF.

The chain combines TRBV6-5 with TRBJ2-3; perhaps TRBD1 as D (5 bases). The germline V and J ends were trimmed by 8 bases and 2 bases, with 5 bases remaining between them. The V gene's germline CDR1 is MNHEY and CDR2 SVGAGI. This CDR3 has 11 amino acids. CDR3 protein: CASGATDTQYF. In DNA, the CDR3 is TGTGCCAGCGGGGCCACAGATACGCAGTATTTT.

The chain joins TRBV6-2 or TRBV6-3 to TRBJ2-1; 11 bases line up with TRBD2. The CDR3 covers 16 residues. Germline lookup yields CDR1 MNHEY and CDR2 SVGEGT. V shed 5 bases, J shed 4 bases, and the junction held 7 bases outside the gene matches. CDR3 residues: CASSKLGTSGYNEQFF. The CDR3 bases are TGTGCCAGCAGTAAACTAGGGACTAGCGGTTACAATGAGCAGTTCTTC.

This chain uses TRBV14 with TRBJ2-7; D not resolved. V gave up 2 bases and J gave up 0 bases, with 5 bases separating them. The CDR3 loop spans 13 amino acids. Germline V lookup: CDR1 SGHDN, CDR2 FVKESK. The CDR3 here is CASSQINSYEQYF. In nucleotides, the CDR3 is TGTGCCAGCAGCCAAATTAACTCCTACGAGCAGTACTTC.

The chain has TRBV5-1 and TRBJ2-3; D is uncertain. V was trimmed by 2 bases and J by 2 bases, leaving 9 bases between them. In germline, CDR1 is SGHRS, CDR2 YFSETQ. The CDR3 spans 14 residues. The CDR3 DNA reads as TGCGCCAGCAGCTTTGACACGACCACAGATACGCAGTATTTT. Residues: CASSFDTTTDTQYF.

The chain has TRBV6-5 and TRBJ2-7; 8 bases are shared with TRBD1. V dropped 6 bases and J dropped 6; count of bases not matched to a gene: 13. Looked up from germline, CDR1 is MNHEY and CDR2 is SVGAGI. The CDR3 loop spans 15 amino acids. The chain's CDR3 is CASSPPGQAPREQYF. The CDR3 DNA reads as TGTGCCAGCAGCCCACCGGGACAGGCGCCCCGCGAGCAGTACTTC.

This chain joins TRBV28 and TRBJ2-7; 12 bases are shared with TRBD2. Germline assignment: CDR1 MDHEN and CDR2 SYDVKM. The CDR3 spans 15 residues. The J segment lost 4 bases and the V segment lost 4 bases, leaving 5 bases of the junction unmatched. CDR3 DNA: TGTGCCAGCAGTTCCTCGACTAGCGGGAGATACGAGCAGTACTTC. Translated, it gives CASSSSTSGRYEQYF.

In this sample, this clone turned up once. This chain links TRBV7-9 with TRBJ2-5; 14 bases fit TRBD2. After removal of 0 bases from V and 7 bases from J, the junction contained 4 bases not matched to a gene. CDR3 size: 16 residues. Germline CDR1 and CDR2: SEHNR and FQNEAQ (reference sequence). CDR3 amino acids: CASSLAGTSGSRTQYF. The CDR3 nucleotides read TGTGCCAGCAGCTTAGCAGGGACTAGCGGGAGTCGGACCCAGTACTTC.

This rearrangement joins TRBV4-3 to TRBJ1-2; a weak D match, TRBD1 (6 bases). Trimming cost V 2 bases and J 4 bases, with 11 bases left between them. The CDR3 contains 14 residues. Germline loops: CDR1 LGHNA, CDR2 YSLEER. CDR3 loop: CASSQQGQTYGYTF. For the CDR3, the DNA is TGCGCCAGCAGCCAACAAGGACAGACCTATGGCTACACCTTC.

The rearrangement links TRBV28 to TRBJ2-5; tentative D call: TRBD1 (5 bases). Germline CDR1 and CDR2: MDHEN and SYDVKM. This CDR3 contains 15 residues. The V end lost 5 bases, the J end lost 5 bases, and 18 bases lay between the germline ends. Here the CDR3 reads CASSHRLGSQETQYF. CDR3 DNA: TGTGCCAGCAGTCACAGGCTCGGCAGCCAGGAGACCCAGTACTTC.

J is TRBJ2-1 and V is TRBV7-3; 8 bases line up with TRBD2. V trimming: 2 bases; J trimming: 7 bases; junction bases outside the gene matches: 10. The CDR3 covers 16 residues. Per germline, CDR1 SGHTA and CDR2 FQGTGA. DNA for the CDR3: TGTGCCAGCAGCTTAGGGGGTAGTAGCGGGGTTAATGAGCAGTTCTTC. The encoded protein is CASSLGGSSGVNEQFF.

This clone qualifies as medium-sized. Other DNA sequences in the same sample also yield this CDR3. V usage is TRBV7-2 and J usage is TRBJ2-5; 10 bases are a match to TRBD1. The V gene end was trimmed by 4 bases and the J gene end by 4 bases; junction bases not matched to a gene: 3. The CDR3 is made up of 14 amino acids. From germline, CDR1 is SGHTA and CDR2 FQGNSA. The CDR3 is CASSSDRGRETQYF. CDR3 DNA sequence: TGTGCCAGCAGCTCCGACAGGGGGCGAGAGACCCAGTACTTC.

The rearrangement links TRBV7-2 to TRBJ2-1; D uncertain. The V and J ends lost 1 base and 4 bases respectively, with 11 bases between them. This CDR3 comprises 15 residues. The germline V gene has CDR1 SGHTA and CDR2 FQGNSA. The CDR3 region is CASSLGRNNYNEQFF. The CDR3 DNA sequence: TGTGCCAGCAGCTTAGGGCGGAACAATTACAATGAGCAGTTCTTC.

The rearrangement links TRBV11-2 to TRBJ1-2; a possible D gene is TRBD1 (5 bases). The V gene's germline CDR1 is SGHAT and CDR2 FQNNGV. Trimming pared 6 bases from V and 5 bases from J, leaving 13 bases between. The CDR3 loop spans 13 amino acids. CDR3 DNA sequence: TGTGCCAGCAGGCGCGGGACGGGATATGGCTACACCTTC. It yields the protein CASRRGTGYGYTF.

The genes are TRBV21-1 and TRBJ1-6. TRBV21-1 has pseudogene status. There are 17 residues in the CDR3. The CDR3 DNA follows: TGTGCCAGCAGCAAACTTTACGGCGGTCCCTATAATTCACCCCTCCACTTT. Amino acid sequence: CASSKLYGGPYNSPLHF.

This chain connects TRBV6-1 to TRBJ1-5; D gene uncertain. The CDR3 is 15 amino acids. Germline assignment: CDR1 MNHNS and CDR2 SASEGT. The ends were cut back, 3 bases at V and 1 base at J, with 10 bases in the middle. CDR3 coding DNA: TGTGCCAGCAGTGATTCACTGGGCAGCAATCAGCCCCAGCATTTT. This codes for CASSDSLGSNQPQHF.

About this clone itself: The same CDR3 also results from other DNA sequences found in this sample. Written as DNA, the CDR3 is TGTGCCAGCAGCGTCCGGGAGGGGTCTAGCACAGATACGCAGTATTTT. It translates to CASSVREGSSTDTQYF. V and J are TRBV9 and TRBJ2-3, with TRBD2 matching over 8 bases. Germline loops: CDR1 SGDLS, CDR2 YYNGEE. This CDR3 is built from 16 residues. The V gene end was trimmed by 2 bases and the J gene end by 0 bases; junction bases not matched to a gene: 5.

The V gene is TRBV9, the J gene TRBJ2-5, with a tentative D call TRBD1 (6 bases). V was pared by 0 bases and J by 4 bases, with 13 bases between. The germline gives CDR1 SGDLS, CDR2 YYNGEE. CDR3 size: 15 residues. CDR3 sequence: CASSVGPDRGETQYF. CDR3 DNA: TGTGCCAGCAGCGTAGGCCCGGACAGAGGAGAGACCCAGTACTTC.

V gene TRBV12-3 or TRBV12-4 combines with J gene TRBJ1-3; perhaps TRBD1 as D (5 bases). V lost 3 bases and J 8 bases, leaving 11 bases between the germline ends. This CDR3 contains 13 residues. CDR3 in DNA: TGTGCCAGCAGTTTTTTAGGGGCCGACACCATATATTTT. This encodes CASSFLGADTIYF.

The chain recombines TRBV4-2 with TRBJ2-3, with 13 bases aligning to TRBD2. V lost 4 bases to trimming and J lost 5 bases; unmatched junction nucleotides: 6. Per the germline V gene, CDR1 is LGHNA and CDR2 is YNFKEQ. The CDR3 runs to 16 residues. CDR3 residues: CASSPGLAGEIDTQYF. The CDR3 region has the DNA TGTGCCAGCAGCCCTGGACTAGCGGGAGAAATAGATACGCAGTATTTT.

The V and J genes are TRBV7-2 and TRBJ1-1; 7 nucleotides line up with TRBD1. Per germline, CDR1 SGHTA and CDR2 FQGNSA. The J segment lost 5 bases and the V segment lost 2 bases, leaving 11 bases of the junction unmatched. CDR3 size: 16 residues. The CDR3 sequence is CASSLLTTGWGTEAFF. The DNA for the CDR3 is TGTGCCAGCAGCTTACTGACGACAGGGTGGGGAACTGAAGCTTTCTTT.

The chain's CDR3 is CASSLRRGSEAFF. CDR3 in DNA: TGTGCCAGCAGCTTACGGCGCGGGAGTGAAGCTTTCTTT. The chain recombines TRBV7-3 with TRBJ1-1, with D hard to call. The CDR3 is 13 residues long. Germline V lookup: CDR1 SGHTA, CDR2 FQGTGA. V was pared by 2 bases and J by 7 bases, with 11 bases between.